This T cell receptor beta chain was sequenced during a study of T cell changes during pregnancy in multiple sclerosis. Looked up from germline, CDR1 is SEHNR and CDR2 is FQNEAQ (reference sequence). V was clipped by 10 bases and J by 1 base, with 13 bases between them. The CDR3 contains 13 residues. TCRdb's table, derived via immunoSEQ multiplex PCR, lists solely in-frame clones and lacks some. The table includes tens of thousands of clones, 87% detected once. Sequences were derived from CD4+ T cells from peripheral blood mononuclear cells, sampled after pregnancy. The gene calls are TRBV7-9 and TRBJ1-1, with D possibly TRBD1 on 5 matching bases. The sequence was obtained from a female donor with multiple sclerosis, enrolled in a pregnancy study. As DNA, the CDR3 is TGTGCCAACGGTCCAGGGTCGAACACTGAAGCTTTCTTT. Residues: CANGPGSNTEAFF.